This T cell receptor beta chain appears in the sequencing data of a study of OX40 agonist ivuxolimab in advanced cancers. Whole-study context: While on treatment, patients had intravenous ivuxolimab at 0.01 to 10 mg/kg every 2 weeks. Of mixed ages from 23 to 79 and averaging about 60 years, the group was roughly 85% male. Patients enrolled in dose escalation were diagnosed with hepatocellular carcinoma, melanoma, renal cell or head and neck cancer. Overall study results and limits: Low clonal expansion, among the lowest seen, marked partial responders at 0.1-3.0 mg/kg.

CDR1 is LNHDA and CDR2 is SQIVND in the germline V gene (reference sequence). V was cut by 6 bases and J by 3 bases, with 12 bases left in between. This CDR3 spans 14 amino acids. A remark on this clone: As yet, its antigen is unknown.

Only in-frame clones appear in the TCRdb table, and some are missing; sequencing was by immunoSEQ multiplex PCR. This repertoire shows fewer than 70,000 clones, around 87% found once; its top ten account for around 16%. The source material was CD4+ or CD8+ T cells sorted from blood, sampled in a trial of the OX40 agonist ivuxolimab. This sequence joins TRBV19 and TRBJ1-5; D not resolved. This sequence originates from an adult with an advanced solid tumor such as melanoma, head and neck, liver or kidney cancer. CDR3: CASSQGRFNQPQHF. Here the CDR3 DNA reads TGTGCCAGTAGCCAAGGACGGTTCAATCAGCCCCAGCATTTT.